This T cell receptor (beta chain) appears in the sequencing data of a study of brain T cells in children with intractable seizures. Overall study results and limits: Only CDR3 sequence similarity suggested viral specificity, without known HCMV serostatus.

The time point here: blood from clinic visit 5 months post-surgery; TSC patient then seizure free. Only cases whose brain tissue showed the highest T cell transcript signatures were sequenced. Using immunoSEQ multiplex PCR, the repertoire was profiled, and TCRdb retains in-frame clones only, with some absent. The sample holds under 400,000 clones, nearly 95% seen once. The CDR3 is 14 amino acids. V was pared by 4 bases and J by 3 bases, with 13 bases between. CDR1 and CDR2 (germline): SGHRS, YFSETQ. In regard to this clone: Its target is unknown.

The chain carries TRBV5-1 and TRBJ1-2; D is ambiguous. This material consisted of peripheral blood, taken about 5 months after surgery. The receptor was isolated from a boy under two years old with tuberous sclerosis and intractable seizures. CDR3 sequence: CASSVREGYYGYTF. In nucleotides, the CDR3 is TGCGCCAGCAGCGTCCGAGAGGGATACTATGGCTACACCTTC.